This T cell receptor beta chain came from a study of blood T cells in healthy people across ages. The use of a sample-barcoded 5' primer and a J-beta primer mix characterized a second PCR of roughly 6 to 11 cycles. TCRdb called the 5' RACE reads again in MiXCR, with one record for every CDR3 protein. The table has some 1 million distinct CDR3 sequences, 40% to 45% seen once. The sequence derives from an older woman in good health. The sequenced sample consisted of blood.

The CDR3 sequence is CASSFQDGGNQPQHF. The CDR3 region has the DNA TGTGCCAGCAGCTTCCAGGATGGCGGCAATCAGCCCCAGCATTTT. This chain links TRBV7-8 with TRBJ1-5; D ambiguous. Between the trimmed V and J ends, which lost 3 bases and 2 bases, there was a span of 11 bases. CDR1 and CDR2 from the germline V gene are SGHVS and FQNEAQ. The CDR3 has 15 amino acids.